What follows are 17 T cell receptor beta chains derived from one specimen sequenced in a study of T cells in Graves' hyperthyroidism and ophthalmopathy. From RNA transcripts, TCR beta CDR3 regions were amplified. The TCR CDR3 first-round RT-PCR relied on the HTBI primer set. TCRdb reprocessed the multiplex PCR reads via MiXCR and lists one record per CDR3 protein. The repertoire holds approximately 380,000 distinct CDR3 sequences, with roughly 20% as singletons. Sequenced: blood. The receptors derive from a man aged 18-30 years with Graves' ophthalmopathy.

The chain carries TRBV7-9 and TRBJ1-6, with D perhaps matching TRBD1 (5 bases). The CDR3 totals 15 residues. The V end was cut by 7 bases, the J end by 8 bases, with 18 bases between. CDR1 and CDR2 from the germline V gene are SEHNR and FQNEAQ (reference sequence). The CDR3 loop reads CASTTGTAHDSPLHF. CDR3 sequence (DNA): TGTGCCAGCACTACCGGGACTGCCCATGATTCACCCCTCCACTTT.

This clonotype was detected many times. This chain joins TRBV28 and TRBJ2-7, with 7 bases matching TRBD1. Losses at the gene ends were 2 bases for V and 3 bases for J; bases not matched to a gene: 10. CDR1 and CDR2 (germline): MDHEN, SYDVKM. The CDR3 consists of 16 residues. Here the CDR3 reads CASSLPLEGANYEQYF. The CDR3 nucleotides are TGTGCCAGCAGTTTACCCCTCGAGGGGGCGAACTACGAGCAGTACTTC. The variable domain in full, with the rest retrieved from reference TRBV28 and TRBJ2-7, is DVKVTQSSRYLVKRTGEKVFLECVQDMDHENMFWYRQDPGLGLRLIYFSYDVKMKEKGDIPEGYSVSREKKERFSLILESASTNQTSMYLCASSLPLEGANYEQYFGPGTRLTVT.

In this sample, this clonotype turned up many times. The gene calls are TRBV24-1 and TRBJ2-5; no firm D call. The CDR3 has 17 residues. Trimming shortened V by 2 bases and J by 4 bases, and 19 bases separated the two germline ends. Germline V gives CDR1 KGHDR, CDR2 SFDVKD. CDR3 region: CATSDSLPSRGTETQYF. CDR3 bases: TGTGCCACCAGTGATTCCCTACCTAGTCGTGGTACAGAGACCCAGTACTTC.

In this sample, this clonotype turned up many times. The chain is built from TRBV18 and TRBJ1-1; unclear D gene. The CDR3 spans 14 residues. The germline V and J ends were trimmed by 4 bases and 1 base, with 10 bases remaining between them. CDR1 is KGHSH and CDR2 is LQKENI in the germline V gene. In DNA, the CDR3 is TGTGCCAGCTCACTCCTCCGGGAGAACACTGAAGCTTTCTTT. As protein: CASSLLRENTEAFF.

This clonotype was observed a few times. With a much larger clone just one base away, this may be a read error. V and J are TRBV20-1 and TRBJ2-7; TRBD1 is a possible D gene (5 bases). V lost 5 bases to trimming and J lost 0 bases, with 14 bases between them. The CDR3 is 14 amino acids. In germline, CDR1 is DFQATT, CDR2 SNEGSKA (reference sequence). Written as DNA, the CDR3 is TGCAGTGCTGGTCCGGTCAGGGACTCCTACGAGCAGTACTTC. Its protein product is CSAGPVRDSYEQYF.

This clonotype showed up many times. The chain joins TRBV7-2 to TRBJ2-5; D gene uncertain. V was shortened by 2 bases and J by 5 bases, with 12 bases between the two germline ends. Looked up from germline, CDR1 is SGHTA and CDR2 is FQGNSA. The CDR3 has 14 amino acids. This CDR3 reads CASSLQAHGETQYF. The CDR3, as DNA: TGTGCCAGCAGCTTACAGGCCCACGGGGAGACCCAGTACTTC.

This clonotype has ten or more counts. The rearrangement joins TRBV7-8 to TRBJ2-3; 8 nucleotides line up with TRBD2. Unmatched junction bases numbered 12, after V lost 5 bases and J lost 2 bases. This CDR3 contains 17 residues. Germline CDR1 reads SGHVS; CDR2 reads FQNEAQ. In DNA form, the CDR3 reads TGTGCCAGCAGCCGTAGAAGGCGGGGGGATCACACAGATACGCAGTATTTT. Residues: CASSRRRRGDHTDTQYF. Filled out from reference TRBV7-8 and TRBJ2-3, the complete variable domain reads GAGVSQSPRYKVAKRGQDVALRCDPISGHVSLFWYQQALGQGPEFLTYFQNEAQLDKSGLPSDRFFAERPEGSVSTLKIQRTQQEDSAVYLCASSRRRRGDHTDTQYFGPGTRLTVL.

This clonotype appeared many times. The J gene is TRBJ2-1, the V gene TRBV7-3; 10 nucleotides line up with TRBD1. The CDR3 totals 15 residues. Trimming removed 5 bases from V and 6 bases from J; junction bases left unmatched: 7. The germline CDR1 and CDR2 sequences are SGHTA and FQGTGA. For the CDR3, the DNA is TGTGCCAGCAGCGGGGGGACAGGGGCATCCAATGAGCAGTTCTTC. Its protein product is CASSGGTGASNEQFF.

This rearrangement joins TRBV7-9 to TRBJ1-1, with a tentative D call TRBD1 (6 bases). The V end lost 11 bases, the J end lost 2 bases, and 15 bases lay between the germline ends. Germline values: CDR1 SEHNR, CDR2 FQNEAQ (reference sequence). The CDR3 sequence is 13 residues long. In nucleotides, the CDR3 is TGTGCCTGGCGGACAGTTACTAACACTGAAGCTTTCTTT. Translation: CAWRTVTNTEAFF.

This clonotype was found many times. The chain combines TRBV3-1 with TRBJ1-1; no clear D gene. With 5 bases removed from V and 1 base from J, the gap between germline ends came to 8 bases. This CDR3 contains 13 residues. CDR1 LGHDT and CDR2 YNNKEL come from the germline V gene (reference sequence). CDR3 in DNA: TGTGCCAGCAGCGCGCTCAAGAACACTGAAGCTTTCTTT. Protein product: CASSALKNTEAFF.

The sample holds a few counts of this clonotype. The CDR3 nucleotides read TGCGCCAGCAGCTTTTCTAATAACGAGCAGTACTTC. Its protein product is CASSFSNNEQYF. The chain is built from TRBV5-1 and TRBJ2-7; D not resolved. Trimming took 2 bases from V and 5 from J, leaving 8 bases between them. Germline assignment: CDR1 SGHRS and CDR2 YFSETQ. The CDR3 sequence is 12 residues long.

In the case of this clonotype: One base away lies a much larger clone, so this may be a sequencing read error. The V call is TRBV7-7, the J call TRBJ1-1; a weak D match, TRBD1 (5 bases). Per the germline V gene, CDR1 is SSHAT and CDR2 is FNYEAQ (reference sequence). The CDR3 extends over 13 amino acids. Trimming shortened V by 5 bases and J by 6 bases, and 13 bases separated the two germline ends. In DNA form, the CDR3 reads TGTGCCAGCAGCACGACGAGGGACGCTGAAGCTTTCTTT. Translated: CASSTTRDAEAFF.

The CDR3 DNA reads as TGTGCCAGCAGCCCCTGGGGGGGCGCTAGCACAGATACGCAGTATTTT. Translation: CASSPWGGASTDTQYF. The rearrangement joins TRBV5-6 to TRBJ2-3; D perhaps matches TRBD2 (7 bases). The CDR3 has 16 amino acids. Germline V gene lookup returns CDR1 SGHDT and CDR2 YYEEEE. V was cut by 4 bases and J by 0 bases, with 15 bases left in between.

This sequence joins TRBV6-2 or TRBV6-3 and TRBJ2-5; maybe TRBD1 (5 bases). From germline, CDR1 is MNHEY and CDR2 SVGEGT. The ends were cut back, 6 bases at V and 5 bases at J, with 13 bases in the middle. This CDR3 spans 13 amino acids. This chain's CDR3 is CASSPPGRETQYF. The CDR3 coding sequence is TGTGCCAGCAGCCCCCCAGGGCGGGAGACCCAGTACTTC.

This clonotype occurred a few times. The V and J genes are TRBV5-6 and TRBJ1-2; weak D call: TRBD1 (6 bases). V lost 1 base and J 8 bases, leaving 12 bases between the germline ends. Germline V gives CDR1 SGHDT, CDR2 YYEEEE. This CDR3 contains 13 residues. CDR3: CASSLIGGFGYTF. CDR3 DNA sequence: TGTGCCAGCAGCTTGATAGGGGGATTCGGCTACACCTTC.

This clonotype was recorded many times. The rearrangement joins TRBV3-1 to TRBJ2-7, with D possibly matching TRBD1 (5 bases). V lost 1 base to trimming and J lost 5 bases, with 12 bases between them. The CDR3 totals 14 residues. Germline V gives CDR1 LGHDT, CDR2 YNNKEL (reference sequence). CDR3: CASSQVEQADEQYF. The CDR3, as DNA: TGTGCCAGCAGCCAAGTAGAACAGGCGGACGAGCAGTACTTC.

This clonotype appeared many times. CDR3 protein: CASSYKGGETQYF. The DNA of the CDR3 is TGTGCCAGCAGTTACAAGGGAGGGGAGACCCAGTACTTC. This rearrangement joins TRBV6-6 to TRBJ2-5; 7 bases agree with TRBD2. Germline loops: CDR1 MNHNY, CDR2 SVGAGI (reference sequence). V gave up 2 bases and J gave up 5 bases; unmatched junction bases: 2. The length of the CDR3 is 13 residues.